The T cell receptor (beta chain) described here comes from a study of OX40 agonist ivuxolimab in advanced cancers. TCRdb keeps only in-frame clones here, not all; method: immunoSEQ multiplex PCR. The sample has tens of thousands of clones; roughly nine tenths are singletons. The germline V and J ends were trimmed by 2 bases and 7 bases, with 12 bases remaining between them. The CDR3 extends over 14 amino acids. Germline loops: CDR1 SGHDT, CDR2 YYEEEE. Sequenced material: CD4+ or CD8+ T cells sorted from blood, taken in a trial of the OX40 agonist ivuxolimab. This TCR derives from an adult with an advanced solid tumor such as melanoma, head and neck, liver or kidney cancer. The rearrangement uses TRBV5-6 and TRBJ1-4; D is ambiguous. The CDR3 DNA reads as TGTGCCAGCAGCTTCGGGCCTAGGATTGAAAAACTGTTTTTT. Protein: CASSFGPRIEKLFF.